The rows below give T cell receptor beta chains drawn from one sample of a study of T cell repertoires in cytomegalovirus infection. TCRdb analysed the reads with MiXCR anew, one entry per CDR3 protein. The sample holds about 300,000 distinct CDR3 sequences, around 9.1% seen once. Specimen: PBMCs. Receptors originate from a human donor in good health (CMV status not recorded). Some clones in this sample may be carry-over from other donors' samples. Both conserved end residues are part of each CDR3.

cdr3_length	v_call	j_call	cdr3_aa
16	TRBV12-3/TRBV12-4	TRBJ1-5	CASSPADRVSNQPQHF
15	TRBV20-1	TRBJ2-4	CSAIGGGLAKNIQYF
16	TRBV7-9	TRBJ2-1	CASSLDPGQGANEQFF
19	TRBV7-2	TRBJ2-2	CASTPKAASGGRRAGELFF
14	TRBV19	TRBJ2-5	CASRTGGGQETQYF
13	TRBV20-1	TRBJ2-5	CSAKGDRKETQYF
15	TRBV2	TRBJ1-3	CASCPRNRAGNTIYF
13	TRBV29-1	TRBJ1-3	CSVNGYSGNTIYF
14	TRBV7-2	TRBJ2-3	CASSSTTGWDTQYF
10	TRBV7-2	TRBJ2-1	CASGGNEQFF
15	TRBV6-2/TRBV6-3	TRBJ2-2	CASSYYQGATGELFF
16	TRBV20-1	TRBJ2-7	CSARDSQRGVPYEQYF
13	TRBV6-6	TRBJ2-1	CASSRPAGPEQFF
12	TRBV20-1	TRBJ2-6	CSALAGANVLTF
10	TRBV20-1	TRBJ1-2	CSARDNGYTF
14	TRBV10-2	TRBJ1-5	CASRGHTGNQPQHF
17	TRBV7-9	TRBJ1-2	CASSNRTLLGGNYGYTF
15	TRBV25-1	TRBJ1-4	CASSEMAGESEKLFF
14	TRBV29-1	TRBJ2-1	CSVHSGNSYNEQFF
16	TRBV7-9	TRBJ2-3	CASRTHLARKGDTQYF